This TCR beta chain was identified during a study of technical replicates of blood from several donors. CDR3 length equals 15 residues. Trimming stripped 0 bases from V and 7 bases from J, with 11 bases between. Germline-derived CDR1 and CDR2 are SGHDT and YYEEEE. Clones were read by immunoSEQ multiplex PCR, and TCRdb kept only the in-frame ones, dropping some. The sample has more than 80,000 clones; around 95% are singletons. The sample comprised T cells isolated from PBMCs. The V call is TRBV5-6, the J call TRBJ1-6; D gene ambiguous. The clonotype was recovered from a human donor in good health. The DNA for the CDR3 is TGTGCCAGCAGCTTGGGGCTGGGAGCAAATTCACCCCTCCACTTT. It specifies CASSLGLGANSPLHF. Looking up the rest from reference TRBV5-6 and TRBJ1-6 gives the full variable domain: DAGVTQSPTHLIKTRGQQVTLRCSPKSGHDTVSWYQQALGQGPQFIFQYYEEEERQRGNFPDRFSGHQFPNYSSELNVNALLLGDSALYLCASSLGLGANSPLHFGNGTRLTVT.